This is a list of T cell receptor beta chains from one sample in a study of T cells in Graves' hyperthyroidism and ophthalmopathy. TCRdb re-derived calls from the multiplex PCR reads in MiXCR, one entry per CDR3 protein. The sample records approximately 610,000 distinct CDR3 sequences, 16% being singletons. Sequenced material: blood. The receptors originated from a woman aged 18 to 35 with Graves' hyperthyroidism. Each CDR3 is given with its conserved first and last residue. Fields, in order: J gene, V gene, clone size, CDR3 protein. Not every row has a clone size; where given, it reads once, few, many or a size class.

j_call: TRBJ1-5; v_call: TRBV20-1; clone_size: few; cdr3_aa: CSARARALQPQHF
j_call: TRBJ2-1; v_call: TRBV7-9; clone_size: NA; cdr3_aa: CASSFQAGGPREQFF
j_call: TRBJ1-5; v_call: TRBV30; clone_size: many; cdr3_aa: CAWSVQGGGSNQPQHF
j_call: TRBJ1-1; v_call: TRBV7-9; clone_size: NA; cdr3_aa: CASSLVTGKTEAFF
j_call: TRBJ2-5; v_call: TRBV12-3/TRBV12-4; clone_size: NA; cdr3_aa: CASSGRPGTTFEETQYF
j_call: TRBJ2-5; v_call: TRBV10-3; clone_size: NA; cdr3_aa: CAISDGGRETQYF
j_call: TRBJ2-3; v_call: TRBV6-2/TRBV6-3; clone_size: many; cdr3_aa: CASSWDGTDTQYF
j_call: TRBJ2-1; v_call: TRBV11-3; clone_size: many; cdr3_aa: CASSLYGTYNEQFF
j_call: TRBJ2-3; v_call: TRBV7-8; clone_size: many; cdr3_aa: CASSPRPQTGRTDTQYF
j_call: TRBJ1-5; v_call: TRBV6-1; clone_size: many; cdr3_aa: CASATDNDQPQHF
j_call: TRBJ2-5; v_call: TRBV20-1; clone_size: many; cdr3_aa: CSANPGVGVTQYF
j_call: TRBJ2-3; v_call: TRBV12-3/TRBV12-4; clone_size: few; cdr3_aa: CASRLRLATDTQYF
j_call: TRBJ2-7; v_call: TRBV6-1; clone_size: once; cdr3_aa: CASTYRSGTGGYEQYF
j_call: TRBJ2-3; v_call: TRBV3-1; clone_size: many; cdr3_aa: CASSTGYWRYTDTQYF
j_call: TRBJ1-2; v_call: TRBV28; clone_size: many; cdr3_aa: CASSFSAWQGDYGYTF
j_call: TRBJ2-1; v_call: TRBV20-1; clone_size: few; cdr3_aa: CSASLAFSGSLNEQFF
j_call: TRBJ1-1; v_call: TRBV11-2; clone_size: many; cdr3_aa: CASSARQINTEAFF